Shown below are 3 T cell receptor beta chains from a single sample sequenced in a study of PD-1 blockade in classical Hodgkin lymphoma. Stated time point: cycle 4 day 1 (C4D1), after more than five weeks of nivolumab. After autologous stem cell transplantation all patients relapsed, and prior brentuximab vedotin exposure differed between cohorts. Measured with immunoSEQ multiplex PCR; TCRdb has only the in-frame clones, and not every one. Here the sample spans around 30,000 clones, 80% being singletons. The sequenced sample was peripheral blood mononuclear cells (PBMCs), obtained before the fourth cycle of nivolumab. The receptors were sampled from a human donor with classical Hodgkin lymphoma.

The CDR3 DNA follows: TGCGCCAGTAGATCGGCGAAGGGCGGGAGGAGGGGCACAGATACGCAGTATTTT. It translates to CASRSAKGGRRGTDTQYF. V and J are TRBV5-1 and TRBJ2-3, with 8 bases lining up with TRBD2. Germline V gene sequence: CDR1 SGHRS, CDR2 YFSETQ. This CDR3 comprises 18 residues. Trimming took 8 bases from V and 1 from J; bases not matched to a gene: 18.

The chain links TRBV6-5 to TRBJ2-3; D may be TRBD2 (6 bases). The CDR3 runs to 14 residues. V dropped 9 bases and J dropped 4 bases, with 17 bases sitting between them. Germline CDR1 is MNHEY and CDR2 is SVGAGI. CDR3 residues: CASGRRVSPDTQYF. The CDR3, as DNA: TGTGCCAGTGGGAGGAGAGTCTCCCCAGATACGCAGTATTTT.

V is TRBV6-5 and J is TRBJ1-6; 8 positions match TRBD1. CDR1 and CDR2 (germline): MNHEY, SVGAGI. This CDR3 is 15 amino acids long. Trimming cost V 6 bases and J 8 bases; bases outside gene matches: 9. The CDR3 DNA sequence: TGTGCCAGCAGGTCGGACAGGGTGGGAGATTCACCCCTCCACTTT. It is translated as CASRSDRVGDSPLHF.